What follows are 20 T cell receptor beta chains derived from one specimen sequenced in a study of T cell changes during pregnancy in multiple sclerosis. Assay: immunoSEQ multiplex PCR; the TCRdb copy retains only in-frame clones and omits some. The sample includes tens of thousands of clones, about 91% seen only once; the top ten take approximately 2%. The sequenced sample was CD4+ T cells from peripheral blood mononuclear cells, obtained after pregnancy. These receptors were collected from a female donor in good health, enrolled as a control in a pregnancy study.

V is TRBV30 and J is TRBJ1-6, with D possibly matching TRBD1 (5 bases). The CDR3 totals 13 residues. V lost 4 bases and J 5 bases, leaving 9 bases between the germline ends. From germline, CDR1 is GTSNPN and CDR2 SVGIG (reference sequence). This chain's CDR3 is CAWKAGNNSPLHF. DNA for the CDR3: TGTGCCTGGAAGGCAGGGAATAATTCACCCCTCCACTTT.

Only one count was recorded for this clone. The rearrangement uses TRBV30 and TRBJ2-2; D might be TRBD2 (6 bases). Between the trimmed V and J ends, which lost 5 bases and 7 bases, there was a span of 20 bases. CDR3 length: 15 amino acids. Germline V gene lookup returns CDR1 GTSNPN and CDR2 SVGIG (reference sequence). CDR3 DNA sequence: TGTGCCTGGGGAGGACTACAAGGGGTTAGCGGGGAGCTGTTTTTT. Amino acid sequence: CAWGGLQGVSGELFF.

The chain combines TRBV9 with TRBJ1-2; 9 nucleotides match TRBD1. The germline gives CDR1 SGDLS, CDR2 YYNGEE. The ends lost 4 bases at V and 3 bases at J; junction bases unmatched: 4. The CDR3 consists of 14 residues. The CDR3 region is CASSPRTGDYGYTF. As DNA, the CDR3 is TGTGCCAGCAGCCCACGGACAGGGGACTATGGCTACACCTTC.

The V gene is TRBV28, the J gene TRBJ2-7, with a weak D call TRBD1 (6 bases). V was trimmed by 7 bases and J by 2 bases, leaving 12 bases between them. Germline assignment: CDR1 MDHEN and CDR2 SYDVKM. There are 13 residues in the CDR3. The CDR3 spells CASTRDRPYEQYF. CDR3 DNA: TGTGCCAGCACCCGAGACAGGCCCTACGAGCAGTACTTC.

The V call is TRBV28, the J call TRBJ2-7, with TRBD1 matching 11 bases. V shed 5 bases, J shed 2 bases, and the junction held 8 bases outside the gene matches. Germline CDR1 and CDR2: MDHEN and SYDVKM. The CDR3 runs 16 residues. CDR3 protein: CASSRTGGGGAYEQYF. DNA for the CDR3: TGTGCCAGCAGTCGGACAGGGGGCGGAGGCGCCTACGAGCAGTACTTC.

This clone appeared once. This sequence joins TRBV9 and TRBJ1-5; D might be TRBD1 (6 bases). Trimming removed 4 bases from V and 4 bases from J, with 12 bases in between. The CDR3 covers 14 residues. Germline CDR1 is SGDLS and CDR2 is YYNGEE. The CDR3 region is CASSRTATNQPQHF. For the CDR3, the DNA is TGTGCCAGCAGCAGGACAGCAACTAATCAGCCCCAGCATTTT.

The genes are TRBV5-5 and TRBJ1-4; TRBD1 is a possible D gene (6 bases). The CDR3 loop spans 14 amino acids. Germline CDR1 SGHKS, CDR2 YYEKEE (reference sequence). V shed 4 bases and J shed 3 bases, with 10 bases lying between them. The CDR3 is CASSTTGSNEKLFF. The DNA for the CDR3 is TGTGCCAGCAGCACGACAGGCTCTAATGAAAAACTGTTTTTT.

As DNA, the CDR3 is TGCGCCAGCAGCCCGAGCTCCGGGAAGGACACCATATATTTT. Its translation: CASSPSSGKDTIYF. This chain uses TRBV5-1 with TRBJ1-3; no reliable D call. The length of the CDR3 is 14 residues. CDR1 SGHRS and CDR2 YFSETQ come from the germline V gene. The V end was cut by 4 bases, the J end by 8 bases, with 16 bases between.

The V gene is TRBV19, the J gene TRBJ2-3, with 12 bases matching TRBD2. V trimming: 3 bases; J trimming: 1 base; junction bases outside the gene matches: 8. Germline V gene sequence: CDR1 LNHDA, CDR2 SQIVND (reference sequence). The CDR3 runs to 18 residues. Written as DNA, the CDR3 is TGTGCCAGTAGTATGCTCCTAGCGGGAGGGCAGGGCACAGATACGCAGTATTTT. Its translation: CASSMLLAGGQGTDTQYF.

This clone occurred once. This chain links TRBV28 with TRBJ2-3; D is unclear. The CDR3 totals 12 residues. In germline, CDR1 is MDHEN, CDR2 SYDVKM. Trimming took off 5 bases at V and 4 bases at J, with 7 bases between the two ends. CDR3 in DNA: TGTGCCAGCAGTCCCTACGCAGATACGCAGTATTTT. This gives the protein CASSPYADTQYF.

The chain joins TRBV6-1 to TRBJ2-2; 7 nucleotides align to TRBD1. The CDR3 totals 15 residues. Per germline, CDR1 MNHNS and CDR2 SASEGT. Germline trimming cut 7 bases from V and 6 bases from J; bases unmatched to any gene: 11. The CDR3 spells CASTEGAGSSGELFF. CDR3 nucleotides: TGTGCCAGCACCGAGGGGGCAGGGTCTTCCGGGGAGCTGTTTTTT.

V and J are TRBV2 and TRBJ2-7; 7 nucleotides agree with TRBD1. With V trimmed by 10 bases and J by 0 bases, 6 bases remained unmatched. Germline-derived CDR1 and CDR2 are SNHLY and FYNNEI. The CDR3 totals 13 residues. CDR3 loop: CAITRDSSYEQYF. CDR3 nucleotides: TGTGCCATCACCCGGGACAGCTCCTACGAGCAGTACTTC.

The chain recombines TRBV5-1 with TRBJ2-2; 10 bases agree with TRBD1. The J segment lost 5 bases and the V segment lost 4 bases, leaving 5 bases of the junction unmatched. Per germline, CDR1 SGHRS and CDR2 YFSETQ. The CDR3 extends over 15 amino acids. In DNA form, the CDR3 reads TGCGCCAGCAGCGACAGGGGGCTTGGGACCGGGGAGCTGTTTTTT. Translated, it gives CASSDRGLGTGELFF.

This clone was detected once. The chain employs TRBV14 and TRBJ1-1; D perhaps matches TRBD1 (6 bases). Germline CDR1 reads SGHDN; CDR2 reads FVKESK. The CDR3 is 14 residues long. The V end lost 4 bases, the J end lost 2 bases, and 11 bases lay between the germline ends. The CDR3 sequence: CASSPGARNTEAFF. CDR3 nucleotides: TGTGCCAGCAGCCCAGGGGCCCGTAACACTGAAGCTTTCTTT.

The chain uses TRBV14 and TRBJ1-2, with 7 bases identical to TRBD1. CDR3 length: 11 amino acids. Germline V gene lookup returns CDR1 SGHDN and CDR2 FVKESK. J was trimmed by 4 bases and V by 8 bases; bases with no gene match: 1. The CDR3 nucleotides are TGTGCCAGCGGGACAGCCTATGGCTACACCTTC. This encodes CASGTAYGYTF.

As concerns this clone: A read error may produce the germline difference seen at one junction end. The genes are TRBV7-7 and TRBJ2-1, with D tentatively TRBD2 (5 bases). The CDR3 length is 13 residues. CDR1 is SSHAT, CDR2 FNYEAQ, per germline (reference sequence). The CDR3 here is CASTWRYYNEQFF. The CDR3 DNA is TGTGCTAGCACATGGAGGTACTACAATGAGCAGTTCTTC.

Only one count was recorded for this clone. V is TRBV9 and J is TRBJ1-4; perhaps TRBD1 as D (6 bases). Germline V CDR1 and CDR2: SGDLS, YYNGEE. This CDR3 contains 15 residues. The V gene lost 3 bases and the J gene lost 4 bases, with 13 bases spanning the gap. The DNA of the CDR3 is TGTGCCAGCAGCGCACAGGGATGGGGTAATGAAAAACTGTTTTTT. This sequence encodes CASSAQGWGNEKLFF.

The rearrangement links TRBV4-1 to TRBJ1-3, with D tentatively TRBD1 (6 bases). The germline V and J ends were trimmed by 4 bases and 0 bases, with 16 bases remaining between them. The V gene's germline CDR1 is MGHRA and CDR2 YSYEKL. CDR3 length equals 17 residues. For the CDR3, the DNA is TGCGCCAGCAGCCGAGGGGGTTTAGTATTCTCTGGAAACACCATATATTTT. It is translated as CASSRGGLVFSGNTIYF.

The chain has TRBV6-1 and TRBJ2-3, with D perhaps TRBD2 (6 bases). Germline loops: CDR1 MNHNS, CDR2 SASEGT. Deletions cut 7 bases from V and 2 bases from J, with 10 bases between. CDR3 length: 13 amino acids. For the CDR3, the DNA is TGTGCCAGCAACCAGGACTACACAGATACGCAGTATTTT. It specifies CASNQDYTDTQYF.

J is TRBJ2-2 and V is TRBV27; a possible D gene is TRBD2 (5 bases). V gave up 5 bases and J gave up 6 bases, with 16 bases separating them. The germline CDR1 and CDR2 sequences are MNHEY and SMNVEV (reference sequence). This CDR3 comprises 15 residues. The CDR3, as DNA: TGTGCCAGCAGTCTAGCTGGAGTTGACCCCGGGGAGCTGTTTTTT. Amino acid sequence: CASSLAGVDPGELFF.